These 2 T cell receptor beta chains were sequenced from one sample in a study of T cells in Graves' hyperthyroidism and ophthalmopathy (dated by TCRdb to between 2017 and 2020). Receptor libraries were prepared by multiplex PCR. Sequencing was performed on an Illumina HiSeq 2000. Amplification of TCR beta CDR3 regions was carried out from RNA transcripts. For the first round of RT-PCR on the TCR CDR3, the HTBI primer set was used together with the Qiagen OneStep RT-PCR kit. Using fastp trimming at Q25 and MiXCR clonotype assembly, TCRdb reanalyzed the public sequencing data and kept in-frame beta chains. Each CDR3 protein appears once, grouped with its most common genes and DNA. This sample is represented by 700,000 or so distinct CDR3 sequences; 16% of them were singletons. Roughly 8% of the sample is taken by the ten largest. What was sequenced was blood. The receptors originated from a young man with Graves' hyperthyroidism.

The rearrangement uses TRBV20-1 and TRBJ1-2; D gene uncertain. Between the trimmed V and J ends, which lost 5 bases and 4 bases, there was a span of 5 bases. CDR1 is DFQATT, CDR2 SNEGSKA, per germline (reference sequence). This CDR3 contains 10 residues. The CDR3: CSADPYGYTF. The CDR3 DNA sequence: TGCAGTGCTGACCCCTATGGCTACACCTTC.

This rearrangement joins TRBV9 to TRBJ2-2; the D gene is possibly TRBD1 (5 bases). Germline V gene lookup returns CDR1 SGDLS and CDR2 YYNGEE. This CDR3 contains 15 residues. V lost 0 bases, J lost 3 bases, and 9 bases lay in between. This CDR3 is CASSVAGAYTGELFF. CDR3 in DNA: TGTGCCAGCAGCGTAGCTGGGGCGTACACCGGGGAGCTGTTTTTT. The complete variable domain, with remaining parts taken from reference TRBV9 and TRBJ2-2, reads DSGVTQTPKHLITATGQRVTLRCSPRSGDLSVYWYQQSLDQGLQFLIQYYNGEERAKGNILERFSAQQFPDLHSELNLSSLELGDSALYFCASSVAGAYTGELFFGEGSRLTVL.